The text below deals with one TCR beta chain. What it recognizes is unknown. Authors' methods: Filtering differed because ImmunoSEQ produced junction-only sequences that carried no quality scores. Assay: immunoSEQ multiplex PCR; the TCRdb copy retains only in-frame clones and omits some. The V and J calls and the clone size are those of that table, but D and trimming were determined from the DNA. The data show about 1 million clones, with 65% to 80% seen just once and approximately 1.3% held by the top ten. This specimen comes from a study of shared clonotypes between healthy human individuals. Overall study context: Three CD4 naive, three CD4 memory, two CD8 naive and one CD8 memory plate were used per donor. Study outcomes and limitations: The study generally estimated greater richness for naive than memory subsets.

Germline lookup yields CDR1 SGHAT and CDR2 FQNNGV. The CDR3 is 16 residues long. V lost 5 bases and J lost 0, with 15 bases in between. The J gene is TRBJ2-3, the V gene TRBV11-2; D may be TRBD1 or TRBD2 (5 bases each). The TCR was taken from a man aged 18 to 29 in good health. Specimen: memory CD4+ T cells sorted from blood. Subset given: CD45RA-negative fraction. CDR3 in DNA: TGTGCCAGCAGCCTTTCCGGGACCACCAGCACAGATACGCAGTATTTT. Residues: CASSLSGTTSTDTQYF.